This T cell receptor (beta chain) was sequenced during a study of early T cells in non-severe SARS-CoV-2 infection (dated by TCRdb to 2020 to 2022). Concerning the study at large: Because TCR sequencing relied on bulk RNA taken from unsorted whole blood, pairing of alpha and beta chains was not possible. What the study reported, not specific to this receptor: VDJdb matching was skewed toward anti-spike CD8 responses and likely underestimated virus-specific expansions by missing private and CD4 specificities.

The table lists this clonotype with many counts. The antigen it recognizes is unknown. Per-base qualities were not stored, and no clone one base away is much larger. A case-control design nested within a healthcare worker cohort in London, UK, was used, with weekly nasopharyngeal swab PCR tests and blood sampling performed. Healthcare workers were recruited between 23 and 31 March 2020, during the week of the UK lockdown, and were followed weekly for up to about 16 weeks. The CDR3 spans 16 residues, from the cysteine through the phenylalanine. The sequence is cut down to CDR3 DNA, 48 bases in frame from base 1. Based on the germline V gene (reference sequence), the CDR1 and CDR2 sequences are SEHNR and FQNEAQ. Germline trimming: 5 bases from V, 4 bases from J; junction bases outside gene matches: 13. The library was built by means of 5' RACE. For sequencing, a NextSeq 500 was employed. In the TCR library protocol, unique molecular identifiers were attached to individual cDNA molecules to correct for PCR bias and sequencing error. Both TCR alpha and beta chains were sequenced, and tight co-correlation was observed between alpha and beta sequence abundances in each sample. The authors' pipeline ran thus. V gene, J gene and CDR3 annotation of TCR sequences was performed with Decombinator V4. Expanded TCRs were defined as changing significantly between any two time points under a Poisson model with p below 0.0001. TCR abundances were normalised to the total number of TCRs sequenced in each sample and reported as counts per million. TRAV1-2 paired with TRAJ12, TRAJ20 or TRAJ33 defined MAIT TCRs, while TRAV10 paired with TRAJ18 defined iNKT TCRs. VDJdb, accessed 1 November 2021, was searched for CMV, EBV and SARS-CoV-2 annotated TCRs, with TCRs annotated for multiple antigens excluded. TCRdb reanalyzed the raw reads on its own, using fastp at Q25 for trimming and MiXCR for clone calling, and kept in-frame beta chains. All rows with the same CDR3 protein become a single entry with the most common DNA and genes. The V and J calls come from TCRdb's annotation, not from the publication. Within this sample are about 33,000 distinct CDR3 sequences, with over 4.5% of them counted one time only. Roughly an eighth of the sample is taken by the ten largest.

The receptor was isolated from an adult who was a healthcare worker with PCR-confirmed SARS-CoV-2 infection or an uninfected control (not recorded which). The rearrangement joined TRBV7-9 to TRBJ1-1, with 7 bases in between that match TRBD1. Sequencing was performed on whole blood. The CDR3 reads CASSGDSPIKGTEAFF. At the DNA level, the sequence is TGTGCCAGCAGCGGGGACAGCCCAATCAAAGGCACTGAAGCTTTCTTT. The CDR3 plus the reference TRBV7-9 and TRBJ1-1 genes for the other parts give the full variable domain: DTGVSQNPRHKITKRGQNVTFRCDPISEHNRLYWYRQTLGQGPEFLTYFQNEAQLEKSRLLSDRFSAERPKGSFSTLEIQRTEQGDSAMYLCASSGDSPIKGTEAFFGQGTRLTVV.